Listed here are 28 T cell receptor beta chains from one sample, sequenced in a study of identical twins. TCRdb redid the calling of the 5' RACE reads with MiXCR, one entry per CDR3 protein. This table holds about 530,000 distinct CDR3 sequences, around 15% found once. The same sample was also studied in work on yellow fever vaccine responses in identical twins.

Material: CD4+ T cells sorted from blood. These receptors were taken from a woman aged 18-29 years in good health.

This clonotype has just a few counts. V gene TRBV12-3 or TRBV12-4 combines with J gene TRBJ2-7; TRBD2 might be the D (6 bases). V shed 7 bases and J shed 12 bases, with 19 bases lying between them. The CDR3 covers 12 residues. CDR3 nucleotides: TGTGCCAGCACCCTGGGACTTACCGAGAGGTACTTC. Encoded protein: CASTLGLTERYF.

This clonotype was observed many times. The rearrangement joins TRBV7-7 to TRBJ2-1, with 13 bases identical to TRBD2. CDR3 size: 15 residues. V dropped 5 bases and J dropped 8; count of bases not matched to a gene: 6. Germline-derived CDR1 and CDR2 are SSHAT and FNYEAQ (reference sequence). The CDR3 loop is CASSPGLAGVYEQFF. CDR3 nucleotide sequence: TGTGCCAGCAGCCCCGGACTAGCGGGAGTCTATGAGCAGTTCTTC.

In this sample, this clonotype turned up a few times. The rearrangement uses TRBV7-2 and TRBJ2-3; 8 bases are shared with TRBD2. This CDR3 is 16 amino acids long. The V segment lost 1 base and the J segment 3 bases; nucleotides outside the gene matches: 6. The V gene's germline CDR1 is SGHTA and CDR2 FQGNSA. The CDR3 DNA reads TGTGCCAGCAGCTTAGGATGGGCTAGCGGGACAGATACGCAGTATTTT. Amino acids: CASSLGWASGTDTQYF.

This clonotype was seen a handful of times. The chain recombines TRBV18 with TRBJ2-2; D ambiguous. Germline V gene data show CDR1 as KGHSH and CDR2 as LQKENI. The CDR3 covers 17 residues. Trimming took off 2 bases at V and 0 bases at J, with 13 bases between the two ends. The chain's CDR3 is CASSPVTRKTNTGELFF. CDR3 coding DNA: TGTGCCAGCTCACCAGTTACCCGGAAAACGAACACCGGGGAGCTGTTTTTT.

The chain carries TRBV28 and TRBJ2-2; D is perhaps TRBD1 (6 bases). CDR1 is MDHEN and CDR2 is SYDVKM in the germline V gene. V was trimmed by 8 bases and J by 5 bases, leaving 9 bases between them. This CDR3 comprises 12 residues. Here the CDR3 DNA reads TGTGCCAGCTATAGGGGGACCGGGGAGCTGTTTTTT. Protein sequence: CASYRGTGELFF.

The table lists this clonotype with a few counts. This rearrangement joins TRBV18 to TRBJ2-7, with 9 bases aligning to TRBD2. With 3 bases clipped from V and 3 bases from J, the junction kept 3 bases outside the gene matches. The CDR3 has 14 residues. Germline lookup yields CDR1 KGHSH and CDR2 LQKENI. CDR3 bases: TGTGCCAGCTCACCTACTAGCGGGTTCTACGAGCAGTACTTC. Amino acid sequence: CASSPTSGFYEQYF.

This clonotype was detected a few times. This chain connects TRBV2 to TRBJ1-5, with unresolved D. Trimming removed 6 bases at V and 9 bases at J, with 15 bases between. The CDR3 contains 13 residues. Germline V gene lookup returns CDR1 SNHLY and CDR2 FYNNEI. The CDR3 loop reads CASRASDGAPQHF. DNA for the CDR3: TGTGCCAGCAGGGCCTCGGACGGAGCGCCCCAGCATTTT.

This clonotype has just a few counts. This CDR3 is missing its conserved last phenylalanine or tryptophan, likely due to a read error. The chain is built from TRBV15 and TRBJ2-1; 10 bases fit TRBD2. The CDR3 covers 15 residues. The junction had 4 bases not matched to a gene; V was cut back by 0 bases and J by 8 bases. The germline CDR1 and CDR2 sequences are LNHNV and YYDKDF (reference sequence). CDR3 DNA: TGTGCCACCAGCAGAGATTCTAGCGGGAGCTATGAGCAGTTCTCC. It translates to CATSRDSSGSYEQFS.

The sample holds many counts of this clonotype. In nucleotides, the CDR3 is TGTGCCAGCAGCAAACAAGAGAACACTGAAGCTTTCTTT. Residues: CASSKQENTEAFF. The chain joins TRBV12-3 or TRBV12-4 to TRBJ1-1; D is uncertain. V lost 6 bases and J lost 1, with 9 bases in between. The CDR3 runs to 13 residues.

This clonotype has only a few counts. The chain has TRBV10-3 and TRBJ2-7, with a tentative D call TRBD2 (5 bases). This CDR3 has 14 residues. The germline V and J ends were trimmed by 0 bases and 9 bases, with 15 bases remaining between them. Per germline, CDR1 ENHRY and CDR2 SYGVKD. For the CDR3, the DNA is TGTGCCATCAGTGAGTCGAGGGCCAACGTCGGGCAGTACTTC. Its translation is CAISESRANVGQYF.

The V call is TRBV25-1, the J call TRBJ2-1; TRBD2 agrees at 9 bases. This CDR3 is built from 13 residues. V gave up 1 base and J gave up 13 bases; unmatched junction bases: 5. Germline V gene lookup returns CDR1 MGHDK and CDR2 SYGVNS. CDR3 DNA sequence: TGTGCCAGCAGTGAATTTTCAGCGGGGGGTCAGTTCTTC. Its protein is CASSEFSAGGQFF.

Ten or more counts support this clonotype. This chain links TRBV20-1 with TRBJ2-3; perhaps TRBD2 as D (5 bases). The CDR3 is 14 amino acids. Germline CDR1 is DFQATT and CDR2 is SNEGSKA (reference sequence). Trimming removed 1 base at V and 5 bases at J, with 13 bases between. CDR3 region: CSARVLASVDTQYF. The CDR3 DNA follows: TGCAGTGCTAGAGTTCTAGCTTCCGTAGATACGCAGTATTTT.

This clonotype has only a few counts. This rearrangement joins TRBV12-3 or TRBV12-4 to TRBJ2-2; D is uncertain. The V end lost 7 bases, the J end lost 6 bases, and 18 bases lay between the germline ends. The CDR3 loop spans 15 amino acids. CDR3 in amino acids: CASNQIKSPPGELFF. The DNA for the CDR3 is TGTGCCAGCAACCAAATTAAGAGTCCCCCCGGGGAGCTGTTTTTT.

This clonotype has more than one count but fewer than ten. This chain links TRBV5-5 with TRBJ2-5; 10 bases are shared with TRBD1. Germline-derived CDR1 and CDR2 are SGHKS and YYEKEE (reference sequence). This CDR3 has 16 amino acids. Unmatched junction bases numbered 10, after V lost 3 bases and J lost 5 bases. Here the CDR3 DNA reads TGTGCCAGCAGCTACGGAGGGACAGGGGTAGTGGAGACCCAGTACTTC. Amino acids: CASSYGGTGVVETQYF.

This clonotype showed up many times. The chain employs TRBV29-1 and TRBJ1-1; 7 nucleotides agree with TRBD1. In germline, CDR1 is SQVTM, CDR2 ANQGSEA. The CDR3 consists of 15 residues. CDR3 DNA sequence: TGCACCGGATCATACGGGACAGATATGAACACTGAAGCTTTCTTT. Translated, it gives CTGSYGTDMNTEAFF.

This chain joins TRBV29-1 and TRBJ2-3; 8 nucleotides align to TRBD2. CDR1 is SQVTM, CDR2 ANQGSEA, per germline. Trimming removed 8 bases from V and 6 bases from J; junction bases left unmatched: 13. This CDR3 is 14 amino acids long. The CDR3 loop reads CSLQTGTSFDTQYF. The CDR3 bases are TGCAGCTTACAAACCGGGACTAGTTTTGATACGCAGTATTTT.

This clonotype was seen more than once but under ten times. The chain combines TRBV12-3 or TRBV12-4 with TRBJ2-5, with TRBD2 matching 14 bases. The CDR3 is 18 amino acids. The junction had 8 bases not matched to a gene; V was cut back by 0 bases and J by 5 bases. CDR3 protein: CASSLAPGTSGSTETQYF. The CDR3 DNA reads TGTGCCAGCAGTTTAGCACCCGGGACTAGCGGGAGTACCGAGACCCAGTACTTC.

This clonotype was seen only a few times. This chain connects TRBV6-6 to TRBJ2-1; maybe TRBD1 (5 bases). The CDR3 is 13 amino acids. The germline V and J ends were trimmed by 1 base and 10 bases, with 11 bases remaining between them. Germline V lookup: CDR1 MNHNY, CDR2 SVGAGI (reference sequence). This CDR3 is CASSYFADTEQFF. The CDR3 nucleotides are TGTGCCAGCAGTTACTTCGCGGACACCGAGCAGTTCTTC.

The V and J genes are TRBV29-1 and TRBJ2-7; D may be TRBD2 (6 bases). Germline assignment: CDR1 SQVTM and CDR2 ANQGSEA. CDR3 length: 13 amino acids. This CDR3 reads CTYRKLASDEQYF. The DNA for the CDR3 is TGCACGTATAGGAAACTAGCATCCGACGAGCAGTACTTC.

This chain connects TRBV2 to TRBJ2-6, with unresolved D. Germline loops: CDR1 SNHLY, CDR2 FYNNEI. V was trimmed by 2 bases and J by 1 base, leaving 6 bases between them. The CDR3 totals 15 residues. DNA of the CDR3: TGTGCCAGCAGTGAATCCAGGTCTGGGGCCAACGTCCTGACTTTC. Protein sequence: CASSESRSGANVLTF. The whole variable domain, remainder taken from reference TRBV2 and TRBJ2-6, is EPEVTQTPSHQVTQMGQEVILRCVPISNHLYFYWYRQILGQKVEFLVSFYNNEISEKSEIFDDQFSVERPDGSNFTLKIRSTKLEDSAMYFCASSESRSGANVLTFGAGSRLTVL.

This clonotype was seen more than once but under ten times. V and J are TRBV3-1 and TRBJ1-2; D not certain. CDR1 is LGHDT and CDR2 is YNNKEL in the germline V gene (reference sequence). The CDR3 is 14 residues long. The V and J ends lost 4 bases and 2 bases respectively, with 11 bases between them. The DNA for the CDR3 is TGTGCCAGCAGCCCCCCAGGAAACAACTATGGCTACACCTTC. Encoded protein: CASSPPGNNYGYTF. The full variable domain, with the rest looked up from reference TRBV3-1 and TRBJ1-2, is DTAVSQTPKYLVTQMGNDKSIKCEQNLGHDTMYWYKQDSKKFLKIMFSYNNKELIINETVPNRFSPKSPDKAHLNLHINSLELGDSAVYFCASSPPGNNYGYTFGSGTRLTVV.

This clonotype was seen a handful of times. The rearrangement links TRBV4-1 to TRBJ1-2; no clear D. The germline CDR1 and CDR2 sequences are MGHRA and YSYEKL. This CDR3 is built from 15 residues. V was clipped by 0 bases and J by 8 bases, with 16 bases between them. This CDR3 reads CASSQDSGIPWGYTF. CDR3 in DNA: TGCGCCAGCAGCCAAGATAGCGGAATACCGTGGGGCTACACCTTC.

This clonotype was found once. This chain connects TRBV3-1 to TRBJ2-1; TRBD2 aligns across 10 bases. V trimming: 0 bases; J trimming: 6 bases; junction bases outside the gene matches: 5. The CDR3 has 16 residues. The germline gives CDR1 LGHDT, CDR2 YNNKEL (reference sequence). CDR3 DNA: TGTGCCAGCAGCCAAGAGATAGCGGGAGGTCGCAATGAGCAGTTCTTC. Translation gives CASSQEIAGGRNEQFF.

The chain carries TRBV25-1 and TRBJ1-2; D call uncertain. V lost 0 bases and J lost 4, with 3 bases in between. The CDR3 spans 12 residues. CDR1 is MGHDK and CDR2 is SYGVNS in the germline V gene. CDR3 region: CASSEYGYGYTF. The DNA for the CDR3 is TGTGCCAGCAGTGAATACGGCTATGGCTACACCTTC.

The rearrangement uses TRBV28 and TRBJ2-3; 9 bases match TRBD1. This CDR3 contains 17 residues. V lost 2 bases and J lost 4; bases outside the gene matches: 10. Germline CDR1 reads MDHEN; CDR2 reads SYDVKM. The CDR3 loop reads CASSLRGQGMIADTQYF. CDR3 DNA: TGTGCCAGCAGTTTACGAGGACAGGGGATGATAGCAGATACGCAGTATTTT.

In its sample, this clonotype was seen many times. The chain links TRBV12-3 or TRBV12-4 to TRBJ1-2; TRBD1 agrees at 9 bases. The CDR3 runs 15 residues. V was pared by 5 bases and J by 4 bases, with 8 bases of the junction left unmatched. The CDR3 bases are TGTGCCAGCAGTAGGGGACAGGGAGGGATCTATGGCTACACCTTC. Protein sequence: CASSRGQGGIYGYTF.

This clonotype turned up a few times. The chain employs TRBV2 and TRBJ2-2, with D possibly being TRBD2 (6 bases). Germline V CDR1 and CDR2: SNHLY, FYNNEI. This CDR3 contains 15 residues. The V end was cut by 3 bases, the J end by 2 bases, with 10 bases between. The CDR3 region is CASSDGTRNTGELFF. Written as DNA, the CDR3 is TGTGCCAGCAGTGACGGGACTCGAAACACCGGGGAGCTGTTTTTT.

In its sample, this clonotype was seen a few times. The V call is TRBV7-8, the J call TRBJ2-7; 9 bases are shared with TRBD2. The ends lost 1 base at V and 5 bases at J; junction bases unmatched: 6. The germline CDR1 and CDR2 sequences are SGHVS and FQNEAQ. CDR3 length: 15 residues. DNA for the CDR3: TGTGCCAGCAGCTTAGTAGCGGGAGTTAGGGACGAGCAGTACTTC. Encoded protein: CASSLVAGVRDEQYF. Full variable domain (outside the CDR3, taken from reference TRBV7-8 and TRBJ2-7): GAGVSQSPRYKVAKRGQDVALRCDPISGHVSLFWYQQALGQGPEFLTYFQNEAQLDKSGLPSDRFFAERPEGSVSTLKIQRTQQEDSAVYLCASSLVAGVRDEQYFGPGTRLTVT.